This is a list of T cell receptor beta chains from one sample in a study of vaccination effects on CD4 cells after COVID-19. Profiled with immunoSEQ multiplex PCR; TCRdb holds only in-frame clones, not every one. The table includes around 25,000 clones, approximately 72% detected once. No antigen is known for these receptors. The sample here was CD4+ T cells from PBMCs cultured with SARS-CoV-2 spike peptides, taken before COVID-19 vaccination. The receptors were gathered from a human donor who received a COVID-19 vaccine. Each CDR3 is given with its conserved first and last residue. D genes are given only for firm matches. The size field is filled for only some rows; it gives once, few, many or a size class.

clone_size	v_call	j_call	d_call	cdr3_length	cdr3_aa	cdr3_nt
.	TRBV18	TRBJ2-5	.	11	CASSSQETQYF	TGTGCCAGCTCATCCCAAGAGACCCAGTACTTC
.	TRBV19	TRBJ2-5	TRBD1	15	CASSIRRGHQETQYF	TGTGCCAGTAGTATCCGCAGGGGGCACCAAGAGACCCAGTACTTC
.	TRBV20-1	TRBJ1-4	.	11	CSASRAEKLFF	TGCAGTGCTAGTAGGGCGGAAAAACTGTTTTTT
.	TRBV4-1	TRBJ2-7	.	22	CASSPLLRPGASGTRISYEQYF	TGCGCCAGCAGCCCGTTACTCAGACCGGGAGCTTCAGGGACTCGGATCTCCTACGAGCAGTACTTC
medium-sized	TRBV6-1	TRBJ2-2	TRBD2	15	CASSELAGDTGELFF	TGTGCCAGCAGTGAACTAGCGGGAGACACCGGGGAGCTGTTTTTT
.	TRBV18	TRBJ1-1	.	11	CASSTGTEAFF	TGTGCCAGCTCCACAGGGACTGAAGCTTTCTTT
.	TRBV5-1	TRBJ2-5	.	11	CASSFQETQYF	TGCGCCAGCAGCTTCCAAGAGACCCAGTACTTC
.	TRBV18	TRBJ2-1	.	17	CASSPPAEGFSYNEQFF	TGTGCCAGCTCACCACCGGCGGAGGGGTTCTCCTACAATGAGCAGTTCTTC
.	TRBV3-1/TRBV3-2	TRBJ2-1	TRBD2	15	CASSWTSGGGNEQFF	TGTGCCAGCAGCTGGACTAGCGGGGGGGGCAATGAGCAGTTCTTC
.	TRBV2	TRBJ2-5	TRBD2	20	CASSEHGLAGGGAIQETQYF	TGTGCCAGCAGTGAACACGGACTAGCGGGAGGGGGAGCCATCCAAGAGACCCAGTACTTC
few	TRBV27	TRBJ2-6	.	13	CASSSHGANVLTF	TGTGCCAGCAGTTCTCACGGGGCCAACGTCCTGACTTTC
.	TRBV9	TRBJ2-5	.	14	CASSVGTVRETQYF	TGTGCCAGCAGCGTAGGGACGGTTCGGGAGACCCAGTACTTC
.	TRBV5-6	TRBJ1-2	.	15	CASSLGRGATYGYTF	TGTGCCAGCAGCTTGGGGCGGGGGGCGACTTATGGCTACACCTTC
.	TRBV6-5	TRBJ2-7	TRBD1	15	CASSARGQGGYEQYF	TGTGCCAGCAGCGCCAGGGGACAGGGGGGCTACGAGCAGTACTTC
.	TRBV6-5	TRBJ1-5	.	14	CASSYSMGDQPQHF	TGTGCCAGCAGTTACTCGATGGGGGATCAGCCCCAGCATTTT
.	TRBV3-1/TRBV3-2	TRBJ2-1	.	14	CASTSLASHNEQFF	TGTGCCAGCACCTCCCTAGCTTCCCACAATGAGCAGTTCTTC
.	TRBV20-1	TRBJ1-1	TRBD1	11	CSAARGPKTFF	TGCAGTGCCGCCAGGGGGCCCAAAACTTTCTTT
few	TRBV19	TRBJ1-3	.	17	CASSKGRYREAGNTIYF	TGTGCCAGTAGTAAAGGCCGTTACAGGGAGGCTGGAAACACCATATATTTT
.	TRBV20-1	TRBJ2-3	.	10	CSAQTDTQYF	TGCAGTGCTCAAACAGATACGCAGTATTTT
.	TRBV7-2	TRBJ2-7	TRBD1	15	CASSLSGTVSHEQYF	TGTGCCAGCAGCCTCTCCGGGACAGTTTCCCACGAGCAGTACTTC
.	TRBV6-5	TRBJ1-4	.	15	CASSPDGGGNEKLFF	TGTGCCAGCAGCCCGGATGGGGGCGGGAATGAAAAACTGTTTTTT
.	TRBV7-6	TRBJ1-1	.	15	CASSSMGVLNTEAFF	TGTGCCAGCAGCTCCATGGGGGTCCTGAACACTGAAGCTTTCTTT
once	TRBV9	TRBJ1-1	TRBD1	13	CASSAKGTGEAFF	TGTGCCAGCAGCGCAAAAGGGACAGGGGAAGCTTTCTTT
.	TRBV6-5	TRBJ2-7	TRBD1	15	CASSRDRDRFYEQYF	TGTGCCAGCAGCCGCGACCGGGACAGATTCTACGAGCAGTACTTC